This T cell receptor beta chain was identified during a study of blood T cells in healthy people across ages. General study points: Older age coincided with a roughly linear decline in TCR beta diversity per million T cells. Diversity figures derived from one million T cells were judged to underestimate the true value. CMV status of donors was unknown, possibly confounding expanded clonotype changes.

Together with a sample-barcoded 5' primer, a J-beta primer mix was included in a second PCR lasting roughly 7 to 11 cycles. One entry per CDR3 protein results from TCRdb running MiXCR on the 5' RACE reads. The sample has approximately 800,000 distinct CDR3 sequences; approximately 55% are singletons. Every sample had a minimum of 6.5 million PBMCs isolated. This clonotype was observed a handful of times. No antigen is known for it. The germline gives CDR1 SQVTM, CDR2 ANQGSEA. V was trimmed by 2 bases and J by 2 bases, leaving 9 bases between them. The CDR3 sequence is 13 residues long. This chain links TRBV29-1 with TRBJ1-2; D gene uncertain. Sequencing was done on a sample of blood. This sequence was found in an elderly man in good health. The CDR3 spells CSVESRLNYGYTF. CDR3 sequence (DNA): TGCAGCGTTGAATCGCGACTCAACTATGGCTACACCTTC. Drawing the rest from reference TRBV29-1 and TRBJ1-2, the complete variable domain is SAVISQKPSRDICQRGTSLTIQCQVDSQVTMMFWYRQQPGQSLTLIATANQGSEATYESGFVIDKFPISRPNLTFSTLTVSNMSPEDSSIYLCSVESRLNYGYTFGSGTRLTVV.